Listed below are T cell receptor beta chains from one sample, sequenced in a study of blood T cell repertoires in COVID-19. Produced via immunoSEQ multiplex PCR; TCRdb's table is partial and in-frame only. The table shows around 160,000 clones, with 80% to 90% occurring only once. The sequencing input was peripheral blood. These receptors originate from a woman aged 80 or older with acute or convalescent COVID-19. CDR3s include the opening cysteine and the closing phenylalanine or tryptophan. A D gene is named only where the DNA matches it firmly. A clone size is listed for some rows: how often the clone was seen (once, few, many), or a class if it is expanded.

D: -
V: TRBV6-6
length: 18
J: TRBJ2-7
size: -
CDR3: CASSRNGGARRSSYEQYF
DNA: TGTGCCAGCAGCCGAAATGGGGGGGCGAGGAGAAGCTCCTACGAGCAGTACTTC

D: TRBD1
V: TRBV2
length: 14
J: TRBJ1-2
size: -
CDR3: CASSDLVTGVGYTF
DNA: TGTGCCAGCAGTGACCTGGTAACAGGGGTTGGCTACACCTTC

D: -
V: TRBV12-5
length: 16
J: TRBJ2-1
size: -
CDR3: CASGSPGLLNYNEQFF
DNA: TGTGCTAGTGGTTCCCCCGGACTACTCAATTACAATGAGCAGTTCTTC

D: -
V: TRBV14
length: 12
J: TRBJ2-5
size: -
CDR3: CASSQEPGTQYF
DNA: TGTGCCAGCAGCCAAGAGCCGGGGACCCAGTACTTC

D: -
V: TRBV27
length: 13
J: TRBJ2-7
size: once
CDR3: CASSSVGGYEQYF
DNA: TGTGCCAGCAGTTCAGTCGGGGGCTACGAGCAGTACTTC

D: TRBD1
V: TRBV11-2
length: 18
J: TRBJ1-5
size: -
CDR3: CASSLGAQGARSNQPQHF
DNA: TGTGCCAGCAGCTTAGGGGCACAGGGGGCGCGAAGCAATCAGCCCCAGCATTTT

D: -
V: TRBV2
length: 17
J: TRBJ2-5
size: -
CDR3: CASSEGSVGRAYGTQYF
DNA: TGTGCCAGCAGTGAAGGCTCGGTGGGCAGGGCGTATGGGACCCAGTACTTC

D: -
V: TRBV7-2
length: 15
J: TRBJ2-5
size: -
CDR3: CASSLDLGQQETQYF
DNA: TGTGCCAGCAGCTTAGACCTGGGGCAGCAAGAGACCCAGTACTTC

D: TRBD1
V: TRBV15
length: 17
J: TRBJ2-4
size: -
CDR3: CATSTWTGGAAKNIQYF
DNA: TGTGCCACCAGCACTTGGACAGGGGGCGCAGCCAAAAACATTCAGTACTTC

D: TRBD2
V: TRBV7-2
length: 18
J: TRBJ2-5
size: -
CDR3: CASSLASSGGGSQETQYF
DNA: TGTGCCAGCAGCTTAGCGTCTAGCGGGGGAGGCTCCCAAGAGACCCAGTACTTC

D: -
V: TRBV28
length: 12
J: TRBJ1-3
size: -
CDR3: CASDRPGNTIYF
DNA: TGTGCCAGCGACAGGCCTGGAAACACCATATATTTT

D: -
V: TRBV5-8
length: 16
J: TRBJ1-1
size: -
CDR3: CASSLAVRSRNTEAFF
DNA: TGTGCCAGCAGCCTTGCGGTTCGGAGTAGGAACACTGAAGCTTTCTTT

D: -
V: TRBV7-9
length: 14
J: TRBJ2-7
size: -
CDR3: CASSPQGTVNEQYF
DNA: TGTGCCAGCTCCCCCCAGGGAACGGTGAACGAGCAGTACTTC

D: -
V: TRBV5-1
length: 14
J: TRBJ2-5
size: -
CDR3: CASSSGRGQETQYF
DNA: TGCGCCAGCAGCAGTGGAAGGGGGCAAGAGACCCAGTACTTC

D: -
V: TRBV12-3/TRBV12-4
length: 13
J: TRBJ2-7
size: -
CDR3: CASSWTDSYEQYF
DNA: TGTGCCAGCAGTTGGACTGACTCCTACGAGCAGTACTTC

D: -
V: TRBV6-5
length: 14
J: TRBJ2-3
size: -
CDR3: CASSREWSPDTQYF
DNA: TGTGCCAGCAGCCGGGAGTGGAGCCCAGATACGCAGTATTTT

D: -
V: TRBV5-8
length: 15
J: TRBJ1-6
size: -
CDR3: CASSLEGVNNSPLHF
DNA: TGTGCCAGCAGCTTGGAGGGGGTGAATAATTCACCCCTCCACTTT

D: TRBD1
V: TRBV6-6
length: 14
J: TRBJ1-2
size: -
CDR3: CASSRGTGGRGYTF
DNA: TGTGCCAGCAGTAGAGGGACAGGGGGTAGGGGCTACACCTTC

D: -
V: TRBV19
length: 14
J: TRBJ1-5
size: -
CDR3: CASSIGVGVQPQHF
DNA: TGTGCCAGTAGTATAGGGGTAGGGGTTCAGCCCCAGCATTTT

D: -
V: TRBV2
length: 10
J: TRBJ1-1
size: -
CDR3: CASAITEAFF
DNA: TGTGCCAGCGCTATCACTGAAGCTTTCTTT

D: TRBD2
V: TRBV7-2
length: 18
J: TRBJ2-5
size: -
CDR3: CASSSTAGAGGGLRPQYF
DNA: TGTGCCAGCAGCTCGACCGCGGGGGCGGGGGGCGGCTTGAGACCCCAGTACTTC

D: TRBD1
V: TRBV28
length: 17
J: TRBJ1-1
size: -
CDR3: CASSRNRGRRSNTEAFF
DNA: TGTGCCAGCAGTAGAAACAGGGGGCGAAGGTCGAACACTGAAGCTTTCTTT

D: -
V: TRBV3-1/TRBV3-2
length: 14
J: TRBJ2-3
size: -
CDR3: CASSQGPSTDTQYF
DNA: TGTGCCAGCAGCCAAGGGCCCAGCACAGATACGCAGTATTTT

D: -
V: TRBV6-5
length: 12
J: TRBJ1-6
size: -
CDR3: CASRDGGSPLHF
DNA: TGTGCCAGCAGGGACGGGGGTTCACCCCTCCACTTT

D: -
V: TRBV7-2
length: 14
J: TRBJ1-5
size: -
CDR3: CASSVGGIRQPQHF
DNA: TGTGCCAGCAGCGTCGGCGGGATTCGACAGCCCCAGCATTTT

D: -
V: TRBV15
length: 19
J: TRBJ2-2
size: once
CDR3: CATSRDTARGLASHGELFF
DNA: TGTGCCACCAGCAGAGATACCGCTAGAGGACTGGCGAGCCACGGGGAGCTGTTTTTT

D: TRBD2
V: TRBV5-8
length: 16
J: TRBJ2-2
size: few
CDR3: CASSLGLAGGTGELFF
DNA: TGTGCCAGCAGCTTGGGGCTAGCGGGAGGCACCGGGGAGCTGTTTTTT

D: TRBD1
V: TRBV5-1
length: 19
J: TRBJ2-1
size: -
CDR3: CASSHPGQGTDGSYNEQFF
DNA: TGCGCCAGCAGCCACCCGGGACAGGGTACTGACGGCTCCTACAATGAGCAGTTCTTC

D: -
V: TRBV6-5
length: 13
J: TRBJ1-1
size: -
CDR3: CASGTHVFTEAFF
DNA: TGTGCCAGCGGCACCCATGTGTTCACTGAAGCTTTCTTT

D: -
V: TRBV6-1
length: 15
J: TRBJ1-6
size: -
CDR3: CASSEQGGPESPLHF
DNA: TGTGCCAGCAGTGAACAGGGCGGCCCGGAGTCACCCCTCCACTTT

D: -
V: TRBV24-1
length: 14
J: TRBJ1-3
size: -
CDR3: CATSDSSSGNTIYF
DNA: TGTGCCACCAGTGATTCCAGCTCTGGAAACACCATATATTTT

D: -
V: TRBV7-3
length: 14
J: TRBJ1-2
size: -
CDR3: CASSRQGGNYGYTF
DNA: TGTGCCAGCAGTCGGCAGGGTGGGAACTATGGCTACACCTTC

D: -
V: TRBV5-1
length: 14
J: TRBJ2-7
size: -
CDR3: CASSLSGNVYEQYF
DNA: TGCGCCAGCAGCTTATCAGGGAACGTGTACGAGCAGTACTTC

D: -
V: TRBV25-1
length: 17
J: TRBJ1-6
size: few
CDR3: CASSETLLLSYNSPLHF
DNA: TGTGCCAGCAGTGAAACTCTCCTTCTCTCCTATAATTCACCCCTCCACTTT

D: TRBD2
V: TRBV27
length: 17
J: TRBJ2-1
size: few
CDR3: CASRLPAGTSGYNEQFF
DNA: TGTGCCAGCAGGCTACCGGCCGGGACTAGCGGATACAATGAGCAGTTCTTC

D: -
V: TRBV7-9
length: 17
J: TRBJ1-6
size: -
CDR3: CASSSQRGNSGNSPLHF
DNA: TGTGCCAGCAGCTCCCAACGGGGTAACTCGGGCAATTCACCCCTCCACTTT

D: -
V: TRBV21-1
length: 16
J: TRBJ2-7
size: -
CDR3: CASSKVGLLRVNEQYF
DNA: TGTGCCAGCAGCAAAGTGGGGCTTCTCAGGGTAAACGAGCAGTACTTC

D: -
V: TRBV29-1
length: 12
J: TRBJ2-7
size: -
CDR3: CSESTGYYEQYF
DNA: TGCAGCGAAAGCACAGGTTACTACGAGCAGTACTTC

D: TRBD1
V: TRBV11-2
length: 13
J: TRBJ2-3
size: -
CDR3: CASSRGQVDTQYF
DNA: TGTGCCAGCAGCCGCGGACAGGTCGATACGCAGTATTTT

D: -
V: TRBV9
length: 16
J: TRBJ2-3
size: -
CDR3: CASSVWALSRTDTQYF
DNA: TGTGCCAGCAGCGTTTGGGCCTTGAGCCGCACAGATACGCAGTATTTT

D: TRBD1
V: TRBV5-4
length: 14
J: TRBJ1-2
size: -
CDR3: CASSNRGSGYGYTF
DNA: TGTGCCAGCAGTAACAGGGGGTCTGGTTATGGCTACACCTTC

D: -
V: TRBV27
length: 16
J: TRBJ2-3
size: -
CDR3: CASRFKQGSTVDTQYF
DNA: TGTGCCAGCAGGTTCAAACAGGGAAGCACGGTTGATACGCAGTATTTT

D: -
V: TRBV20-1
length: 11
J: TRBJ2-7
size: -
CDR3: CSARQGPEQYF
DNA: TGCAGTGCTAGACAGGGGCCCGAGCAGTACTTC

D: TRBD1
V: TRBV5-1
length: 14
J: TRBJ2-7
size: -
CDR3: CASSAGTGGYEQYF
DNA: TGCGCCAGCAGCGCCGGGACAGGGGGCTACGAGCAGTACTTC

D: -
V: TRBV6-5
length: 13
J: TRBJ1-2
size: -
CDR3: CASGVGANYGYTF
DNA: TGTGCCAGCGGCGTGGGGGCCAACTATGGCTACACCTTC

D: -
V: TRBV4-1
length: 17
J: TRBJ1-6
size: -
CDR3: CASSQDSGVGVGSPLHF
DNA: TGCGCCAGCAGCCAAGATTCGGGAGTGGGCGTAGGTTCACCCCTCCACTTT

D: TRBD1
V: TRBV19
length: 16
J: TRBJ1-2
size: once
CDR3: CASSIGLGQAIYGYTF
DNA: TGTGCCAGTAGTATAGGTCTCGGACAGGCCATCTATGGCTACACCTTC